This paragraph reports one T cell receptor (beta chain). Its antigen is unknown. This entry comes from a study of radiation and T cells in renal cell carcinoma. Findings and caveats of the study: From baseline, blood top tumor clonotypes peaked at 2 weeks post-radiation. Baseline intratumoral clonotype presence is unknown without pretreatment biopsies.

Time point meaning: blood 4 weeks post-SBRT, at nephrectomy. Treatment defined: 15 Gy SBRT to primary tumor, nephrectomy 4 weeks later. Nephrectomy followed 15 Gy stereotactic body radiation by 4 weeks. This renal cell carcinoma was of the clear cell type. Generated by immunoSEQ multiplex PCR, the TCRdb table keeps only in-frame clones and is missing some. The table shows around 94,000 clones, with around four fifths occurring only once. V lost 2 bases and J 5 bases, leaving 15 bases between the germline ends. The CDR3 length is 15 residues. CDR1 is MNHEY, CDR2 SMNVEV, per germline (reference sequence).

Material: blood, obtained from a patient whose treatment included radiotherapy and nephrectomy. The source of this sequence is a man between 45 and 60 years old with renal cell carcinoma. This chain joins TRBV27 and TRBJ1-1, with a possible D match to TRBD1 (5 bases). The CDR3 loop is CASSLRPGTVTEAFF. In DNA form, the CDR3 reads TGTGCCAGCAGTTTACGACCGGGGACCGTGACTGAAGCTTTCTTT.